Each of the 8 T cell receptor beta chains below was sequenced from the same sample in a study of T cell responses to AZD1222 COVID-19 vaccine. Sequencing was performed with immunoSEQ multiplex PCR; in TCRdb, only in-frame clones are kept and a portion is missing. The sample has 56,000 or so clones; approximately 88% are singletons. Sequencing used peripheral blood, obtained on day 0 of AZD1222 vaccination. These receptors came from an adult in good health.

This clone was counted a single time. V gene TRBV4-1 combines with J gene TRBJ1-5; D ambiguous. With 0 bases removed from V and 6 bases from J, the gap between germline ends came to 15 bases. This CDR3 is built from 16 residues. Germline V lookup: CDR1 MGHRA, CDR2 YSYEKL. The CDR3 sequence is CASSQDYRTGIQPQHF. The CDR3 DNA reads TGCGCCAGCAGCCAAGATTATCGAACGGGGATTCAGCCCCAGCATTTT.

This rearrangement joins TRBV5-6 to TRBJ1-2; 8 nucleotides align to TRBD1. CDR1 SGHDT and CDR2 YYEEEE come from the germline V gene. Trimming cost V 4 bases and J 8 bases; bases outside gene matches: 13. There are 15 residues in the CDR3. This CDR3 is CASSVRDRQTGGYTF. CDR3 DNA: TGTGCCAGCAGCGTCCGGGACAGGCAAACGGGAGGCTACACCTTC.

The chain combines TRBV6-2 or TRBV6-3 with TRBJ2-1; the D is unclear. Trimming took off 0 bases at V and 4 bases at J, with 4 bases between the two ends. The CDR3 contains 13 residues. Germline loops: CDR1 MNHEY, CDR2 SVGEGT. The CDR3 loop reads CASSYSGYNEQFF. The CDR3 DNA sequence: TGTGCCAGCAGTTACTCGGGGTACAATGAGCAGTTCTTC.

The chain links TRBV5-4 to TRBJ1-5; 8 positions match TRBD1. V shed 3 bases and J 2 bases; nucleotides not matched to a gene: 13. Germline V gives CDR1 SGHNT, CDR2 YYREEE (reference sequence). CDR3 length: 18 amino acids. The CDR3 DNA reads as TGTGCCAGCAGCTATAGGACAGGGCCTTTTGATGGCAATCAGCCCCAGCATTTT. It encodes CASSYRTGPFDGNQPQHF. The whole variable domain, remainder taken from reference TRBV5-4 and TRBJ1-5, is ETGVTQSPTHLIKTRGQQVTLRCSSQSGHNTVSWYQQALGQGPQFIFQYYREEENGRGNFPPRFSGLQFPNYSSELNVNALELDDSALYLCASSYRTGPFDGNQPQHFGDGTRLSIL.

This chain connects TRBV19 to TRBJ2-5, with a possible D match to TRBD2 (5 bases). From germline, CDR1 is LNHDA and CDR2 SQIVND (reference sequence). The V gene lost 4 bases and the J gene lost 0 bases, with 12 bases spanning the gap. The CDR3 contains 15 residues. The CDR3 nucleotides are TGTGCCAGTAGTACCCAAGGACTCGACCAAGAGACCCAGTACTTC. Translation: CASSTQGLDQETQYF.

The chain uses TRBV14 and TRBJ1-2, with D tentatively TRBD1 (5 bases). The CDR3 sequence is 14 residues long. Germline V CDR1 and CDR2: SGHDN, FVKESK. Between the trimmed V and J ends, which lost 0 bases and 4 bases, there was a span of 9 bases. The CDR3 DNA reads as TGTGCCAGCAGCCAAGATCTGGGGGGCTATGGCTACACCTTC. It translates to CASSQDLGGYGYTF.

J is TRBJ1-1 and V is TRBV7-9; 8 bases align to TRBD1. CDR1 and CDR2 from the germline V gene are SEHNR and FQNEAQ (reference sequence). Germline trimming cut 5 bases from V and 5 bases from J; bases unmatched to any gene: 4. The CDR3 sequence is 13 residues long. CDR3 region: CASSPGGATEAFF. The CDR3 coding sequence is TGTGCCAGCAGCCCAGGGGGCGCGACTGAAGCTTTCTTT.

This chain connects TRBV7-2 to TRBJ1-3; 7 nucleotides line up with TRBD1. There are 16 residues in the CDR3. The V gene's germline CDR1 is SGHTA and CDR2 FQGNSA. V shed 5 bases, J shed 4 bases, and the junction held 11 bases outside the gene matches. This CDR3 reads CASSAPGQNSGNTIYF. The CDR3 nucleotides read TGTGCCAGCAGCGCTCCGGGACAGAACTCAGGAAACACCATATATTTT.